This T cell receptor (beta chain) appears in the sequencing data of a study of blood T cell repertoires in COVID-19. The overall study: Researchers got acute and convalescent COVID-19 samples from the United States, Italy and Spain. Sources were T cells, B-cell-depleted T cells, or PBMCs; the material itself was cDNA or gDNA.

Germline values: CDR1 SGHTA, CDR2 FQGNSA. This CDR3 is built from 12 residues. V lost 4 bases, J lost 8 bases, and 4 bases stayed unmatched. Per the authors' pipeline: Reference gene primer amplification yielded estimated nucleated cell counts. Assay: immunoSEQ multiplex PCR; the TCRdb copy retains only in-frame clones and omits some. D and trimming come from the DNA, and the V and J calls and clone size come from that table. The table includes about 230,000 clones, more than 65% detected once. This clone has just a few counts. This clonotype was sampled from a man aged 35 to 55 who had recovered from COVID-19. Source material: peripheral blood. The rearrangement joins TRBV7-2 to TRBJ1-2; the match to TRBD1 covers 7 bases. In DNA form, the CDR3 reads TGTGCCAGCAGCTCGACAGGGCACGGCTACACCTTC. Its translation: CASSSTGHGYTF.